This is a list of T cell receptor beta chains from one sample in a study of cytomegalovirus exposure and HLA in healthy donors. This table comes from immunoSEQ multiplex PCR, and its TCRdb copy is limited to in-frame clones, with some not included. Of about 130,000 clones listed, around 80% were seen once; the top ten hold 4.5% to 5.5%. Sequences were obtained from PBMCs. These receptors came from a man aged 25 to 40 in good health and CMV-seronegative. Both conserved end residues are part of each CDR3. D genes are given only for firm matches. The size field is filled for only some rows; it gives once, few, many or a size class.

v_call	d_call	j_call	clone_size	cdr3_aa	cdr3_nt
TRBV7-9	TRBD1	TRBJ1-2	NA	CASSQGDGYGYTF	TGTGCCAGCAGCCAGGGGGATGGCTATGGCTACACCTTC
TRBV11-2	TRBD1	TRBJ2-5	NA	CASSFRQGQETQYF	TGTGCCAGCAGCTTCCGACAGGGCCAAGAGACCCAGTACTTC
TRBV5-6	TRBD1	TRBJ2-7	NA	CASSSPGQVFYEQYF	TGTGCCAGCAGCTCTCCCGGACAGGTCTTCTACGAGCAGTACTTC
TRBV7-7	NA	TRBJ2-3	once	CASSLGQGTDTQYF	TGTGCTAGCAGCTTAGGGCAGGGAACAGATACGCAGTATTTT
TRBV7-8	NA	TRBJ2-2	NA	CASTGSGGELFF	TGTGCCAGCACCGGATCGGGCGGGGAGCTGTTTTTT
TRBV4-2	NA	TRBJ2-7	few	CASSPGLLYEQYF	TGTGCCAGCAGCCCGGGACTCCTATACGAGCAGTACTTC
TRBV4-1	TRBD1	TRBJ2-7	few	CASSQAQDRGAYEQYF	TGCGCCAGCAGCCAAGCCCAGGACAGGGGAGCCTACGAGCAGTACTTC
TRBV19	NA	TRBJ1-1	few	CASSFGFGTEAFF	TGTGCCAGTAGTTTCGGGTTTGGGACTGAAGCTTTCTTT
TRBV6-6	NA	TRBJ1-3	few	CASRQGSGNTIYF	TGTGCCAGCAGACAGGGTTCAGGAAACACCATATATTTT
TRBV7-6	NA	TRBJ2-7	NA	CASSPTLDGSSYEQYF	TGTGCCAGCAGCCCGACCTTAGACGGGAGCTCCTACGAGCAGTACTTC
TRBV5-1	NA	TRBJ1-4	NA	CASSFGWTSRVEKLFF	TGCGCCAGCAGCTTTGGTTGGACCTCGAGGGTTGAAAAACTGTTTTTT
TRBV4-2	TRBD1	TRBJ1-4	NA	CASSQLGQGINEKLFF	TGTGCCAGCAGCCAATTGGGACAGGGCATTAATGAAAAACTGTTTTTT
TRBV14	NA	TRBJ1-4	few	CASSAFGGFEKLFF	TGTGCCAGCAGCGCCTTCGGGGGGTTTGAAAAACTGTTTTTT
TRBV28	TRBD2	TRBJ2-7	once	CASSLTSGGQVEQYF	TGTGCCAGCAGTCTTACTAGCGGGGGGCAGGTCGAGCAGTACTTC
TRBV4-1	TRBD1	TRBJ2-3	NA	CASSQDIQGAYTDTQYF	TGCGCCAGCAGCCAAGATATACAGGGGGCCTACACAGATACGCAGTATTTT
TRBV6-6	NA	TRBJ2-3	NA	CASSKGTRIGTDTQYF	TGTGCCAGCAGTAAGGGGACACGGATCGGCACAGATACGCAGTATTTT
TRBV5-4	NA	TRBJ1-4	NA	CASSAGGQNEKLFF	TGTGCCAGCAGCGCCGGGGGGCAGAATGAAAAACTGTTTTTT
TRBV5-1	TRBD1	TRBJ1-2	NA	CASSSQGGEYGYTF	TGCGCCAGCAGCTCCCAGGGGGGAGAGTACGGCTACACCTTC
TRBV7-2	NA	TRBJ1-1	NA	CASSLARNTEAFF	TGTGCCAGCAGCTTAGCCAGGAACACTGAAGCTTTCTTT
TRBV15	NA	TRBJ1-2	NA	CATSYDRSSLYGYTF	TGTGCCACCAGCTACGACAGGTCCTCCCTCTATGGCTACACCTTC
TRBV18	TRBD2	TRBJ2-5	NA	CASSPRGGETQYF	TGTGCCAGCTCACCACGGGGGGGAGAGACCCAGTACTTC
TRBV10-3	NA	TRBJ2-5	NA	CAISESGGAQETQYF	TGTGCCATCAGTGAGTCCGGAGGCGCCCAAGAGACCCAGTACTTC
TRBV28	TRBD2	TRBJ2-1	NA	CASSSPLAGNYNEQFF	TGTGCCAGCAGTTCTCCATTAGCGGGAAATTACAATGAGCAGTTCTTC
TRBV7-9	NA	TRBJ2-5	NA	CASSLGRVSQETQYF	TGTGCCAGCAGCTTAGGGAGGGTCAGCCAAGAGACCCAGTACTTC
TRBV28	NA	TRBJ2-5	few	CASSFKQETQYF	TGTGCCAGCAGTTTTAAACAAGAGACCCAGTACTTC
TRBV6-5	NA	TRBJ1-2	NA	CAGSYAAGNNYGYTF	TGTGCCGGCAGTTACGCCGCAGGGAATAACTATGGCTACACCTTC
TRBV29-1	TRBD2	TRBJ2-1	NA	CSVVGSGSNGEQFF	TGCAGCGTTGTTGGTAGCGGGAGTAACGGTGAGCAGTTCTTC
TRBV4-1	TRBD1	TRBJ1-1	NA	CASSQNRGLNTEAFF	TGCGCCAGCAGCCAGAACAGGGGATTGAACACTGAAGCTTTCTTT
TRBV6-6	NA	TRBJ2-7	few	CASTPTSSVGYEQYF	TGTGCCAGCACCCCGACATCATCGGTTGGCTACGAGCAGTACTTC
TRBV7-9	NA	TRBJ2-5	NA	CASSLGTGQETQYF	TGTGCCAGCAGCTTAGGGACTGGGCAAGAGACCCAGTACTTC
TRBV19	TRBD1	TRBJ1-2	NA	CASSMGQVSVGYTF	TGTGCCAGTAGTATGGGACAGGTTTCAGTTGGCTACACCTTC
TRBV7-9	TRBD1	TRBJ2-3	NA	CASSPGQVTQDTQYF	TGTGCCAGCAGCCCCGGACAGGTTACACAAGATACGCAGTATTTT
TRBV27	TRBD1	TRBJ2-7	NA	CASSSLRGTGGYEQYF	TGTGCCAGCAGTTCCTTACGCGGGACAGGGGGCTACGAGCAGTACTTC
TRBV5-5	NA	TRBJ2-1	NA	CASRTTYEQFF	TGTGCCAGCAGAACTACCTATGAGCAGTTCTTC
TRBV2	TRBD1	TRBJ2-7	NA	CASSGGTGAGEQYF	TGTGCCAGCAGTGGAGGGACAGGGGCAGGGGAGCAGTACTTC
TRBV7-6	TRBD1	TRBJ1-1	NA	CASSLGRGRYTEAFF	TGTGCCAGCAGCTTAGGCAGGGGGCGATACACTGAAGCTTTCTTT
TRBV28	TRBD1	TRBJ2-7	NA	CASRRTGAAEQYF	TGTGCCAGCAGAAGGACAGGGGCGGCCGAGCAGTACTTC
TRBV19	TRBD1	TRBJ1-4	NA	CASSIQGQGANEKLFF	TGTGCCAGTAGTATCCAGGGACAGGGGGCTAATGAAAAACTGTTTTTT
TRBV7-3	NA	TRBJ2-5	NA	CASSLYGGETQYF	TGTGCCAGCAGCTTATATGGGGGGGAGACCCAGTACTTC
TRBV7-9	NA	TRBJ2-7	NA	CASSLVEGPSYEQYF	TGTGCCAGCAGCCTGGTCGAGGGTCCCTCCTACGAGCAGTACTTC
TRBV11-2	NA	TRBJ2-7	once	CASSPEETDSYEQYF	TGTGCCAGCAGCCCCGAAGAGACAGACTCCTACGAGCAGTACTTC
TRBV19	NA	TRBJ1-5	NA	CASSIFVGGGNQPQHF	TGTGCCAGTAGTATATTCGTAGGGGGTGGCAATCAGCCCCAGCATTTT
TRBV19	TRBD1	TRBJ1-6	once	CASGDRKEINSPLHF	TGTGCCAGTGGGGACAGAAAAGAGATAAATTCACCCCTCCACTTT